This T cell receptor (beta chain) was captured in a study of identifying expanded T cells in peripheral blood. General study points: Across healthy donors, higher total template counts meant significantly greater roughly two-week count variance.

V was cut by 4 bases and J by 0 bases, with 13 bases left in between. This CDR3 is 15 amino acids long. The V gene's germline CDR1 is SGHRS and CDR2 YFSETQ. No infections or other immune events were documented during collection. Measured with immunoSEQ multiplex PCR; TCRdb has only the in-frame clones, and not every one. The sample records about 100,000 clones, over 70% being singletons. The count of this clone is one. Its antigen is not known. Sequencing was performed on blood. The chain carries TRBV5-1 and TRBJ1-1; D uncertain. This TCR was recovered from a person between 18 and 69 years old in good health. The CDR3 DNA sequence: TGCGCCAGCAGCCCTCGGGAAAGTTTGAACACTGAAGCTTTCTTT. As protein: CASSPRESLNTEAFF.